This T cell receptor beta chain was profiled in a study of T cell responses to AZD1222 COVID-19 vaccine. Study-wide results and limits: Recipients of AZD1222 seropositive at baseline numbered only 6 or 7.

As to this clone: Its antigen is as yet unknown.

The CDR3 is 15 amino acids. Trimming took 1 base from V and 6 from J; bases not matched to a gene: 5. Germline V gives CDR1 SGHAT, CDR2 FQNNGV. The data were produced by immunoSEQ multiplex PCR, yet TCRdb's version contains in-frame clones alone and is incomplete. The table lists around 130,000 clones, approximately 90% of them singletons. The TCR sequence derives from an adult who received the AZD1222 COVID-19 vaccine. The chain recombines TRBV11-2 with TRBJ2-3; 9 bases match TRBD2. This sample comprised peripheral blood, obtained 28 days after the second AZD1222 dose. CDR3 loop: CASSLGGRVRDTQYF. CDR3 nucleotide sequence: TGTGCCAGCAGCTTAGGCGGGAGGGTGCGGGATACGCAGTATTTT.